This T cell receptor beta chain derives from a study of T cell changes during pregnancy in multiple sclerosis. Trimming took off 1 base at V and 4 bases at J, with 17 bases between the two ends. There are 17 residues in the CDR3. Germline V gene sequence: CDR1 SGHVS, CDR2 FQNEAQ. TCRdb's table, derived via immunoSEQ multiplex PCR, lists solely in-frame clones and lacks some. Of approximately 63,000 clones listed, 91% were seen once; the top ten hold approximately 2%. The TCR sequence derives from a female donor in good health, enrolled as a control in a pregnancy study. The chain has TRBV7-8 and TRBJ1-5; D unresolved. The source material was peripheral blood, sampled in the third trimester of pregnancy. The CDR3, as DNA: TGTGCCAGCAGCTTAGGGTCGACCGGGGTAAGGAATCAGCCCCAGCATTTT. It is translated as CASSLGSTGVRNQPQHF. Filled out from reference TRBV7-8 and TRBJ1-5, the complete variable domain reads GAGVSQSPRYKVAKRGQDVALRCDPISGHVSLFWYQQALGQGPEFLTYFQNEAQLDKSGLPSDRFFAERPEGSVSTLKIQRTQQEDSAVYLCASSLGSTGVRNQPQHFGDGTRLSIL.